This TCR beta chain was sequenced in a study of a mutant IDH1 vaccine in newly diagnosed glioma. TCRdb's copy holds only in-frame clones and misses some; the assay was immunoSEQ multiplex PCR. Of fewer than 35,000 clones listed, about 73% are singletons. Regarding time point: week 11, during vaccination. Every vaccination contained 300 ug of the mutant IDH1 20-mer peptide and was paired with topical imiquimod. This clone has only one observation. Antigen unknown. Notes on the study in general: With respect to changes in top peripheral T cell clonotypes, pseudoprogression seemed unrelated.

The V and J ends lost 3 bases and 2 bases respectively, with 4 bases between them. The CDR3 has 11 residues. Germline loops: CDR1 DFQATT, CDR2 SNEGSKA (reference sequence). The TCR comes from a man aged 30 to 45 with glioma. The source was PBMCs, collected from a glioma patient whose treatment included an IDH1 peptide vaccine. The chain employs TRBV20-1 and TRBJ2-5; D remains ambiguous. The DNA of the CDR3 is TGCAGTGCTAGCGGGCAAGAGACCCAGTACTTC. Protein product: CSASGQETQYF.